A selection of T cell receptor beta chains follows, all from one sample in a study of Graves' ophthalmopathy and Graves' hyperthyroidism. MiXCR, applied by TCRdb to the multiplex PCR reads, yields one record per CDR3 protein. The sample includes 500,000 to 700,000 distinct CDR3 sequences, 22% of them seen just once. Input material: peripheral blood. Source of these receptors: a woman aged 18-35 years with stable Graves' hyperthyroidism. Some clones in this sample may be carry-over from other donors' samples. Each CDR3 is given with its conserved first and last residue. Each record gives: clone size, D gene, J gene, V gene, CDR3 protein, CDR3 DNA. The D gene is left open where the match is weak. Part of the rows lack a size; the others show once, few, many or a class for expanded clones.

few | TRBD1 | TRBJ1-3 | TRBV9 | CASSPTGVTGNTIYF | TGTGCCAGCAGTCCTACAGGGGTCACTGGAAACACCATATATTTT
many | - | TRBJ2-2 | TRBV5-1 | CASSLEQGPNTGELFF | TGCGCCAGCAGCTTGGAACAGGGACCGAACACCGGGGAGCTGTTTTTT
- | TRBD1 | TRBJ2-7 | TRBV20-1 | CSAKGQAYEQYF | TGCAGTGCTAAGGGACAGGCCTACGAGCAGTACTTC
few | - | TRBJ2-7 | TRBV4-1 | CASSQFRTGSLSSYEQYF | TGCGCCAGCAGCCAATTCAGAACGGGCTCTTTAAGCTCCTACGAGCAGTACTTC
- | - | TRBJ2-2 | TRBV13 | CASSPFLVTVAGANTGELFF | TGTGCCAGCAGCCCATTTCTTGTGACGGTGGCAGGGGCGAACACCGGGGAGCTGTTTTTT
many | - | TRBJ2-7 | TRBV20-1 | CSTNNVAIYEQYF | TGCAGTACAAATAATGTTGCCATTTACGAGCAGTACTTC
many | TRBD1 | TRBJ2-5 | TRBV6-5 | CASSYGTVKGETQYF | TGTGCCAGCAGTTACGGGACAGTAAAGGGGGAGACCCAGTACTTC
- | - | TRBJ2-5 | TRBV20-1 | CSALPPQGGMTKTQYF | TGCAGTGCTCTTCCCCCTCAAGGGGGGATGACGAAGACCCAGTACTTC
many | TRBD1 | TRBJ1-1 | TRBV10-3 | CASRGSTGVRTEAFF | TGTGCCTCTAGGGGGTCGACAGGGGTTCGGACTGAAGCTTTCTTT
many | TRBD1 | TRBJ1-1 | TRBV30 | CAWSYRGGAFF | TGTGCCTGGAGTTACAGGGGGGGTGCTTTCTTT
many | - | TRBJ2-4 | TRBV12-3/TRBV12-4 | CASSSAGRGDIQYF | TGTGCCAGCAGTTCTGCGGGAAGGGGGGACATTCAGTACTTC
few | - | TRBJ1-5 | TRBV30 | CAWGRDRSNQPQHF | TGTGCCTGGGGCCGGGACCGTAGCAATCAGCCCCAGCATTTT
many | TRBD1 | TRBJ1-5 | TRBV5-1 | CASSLGTGNNQPQHF | TGTGCCAGCAGTTTGGGGACAGGGAACAATCAGCCCCAGCATTTT
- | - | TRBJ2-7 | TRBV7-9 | CASSFSAVEQYF | TGTGCCAGCAGCTTTAGCGCCGTCGAGCAGTACTTC
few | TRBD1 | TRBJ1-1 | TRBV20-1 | CSAKDRTALNTEAFF | TGCAGTGCGAAGGACAGGACAGCCCTGAACACTGAAGCTTTCTTT
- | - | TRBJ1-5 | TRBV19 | CASSMAGSPREPQHF | TGTGCCAGTAGTATGGCAGGATCGCCTAGGGAGCCCCAGCATTTT
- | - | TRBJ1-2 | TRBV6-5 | CASSSPWAGQYGYTF | TGTGCCAGCAGTTCCCCGTGGGCGGGTCAATATGGCTACACCTTC
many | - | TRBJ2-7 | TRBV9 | CASSVDASSYEQYF | TGTGCCAGCAGCGTAGACGCCAGCTCCTACGAGCAGTACTTC
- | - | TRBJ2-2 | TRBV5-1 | CASSSTRDKWDGANTGELFF | TGCGCCAGCAGCTCCACCCGAGACAAGTGGGATGGCGCGAACACCGGGGAGCTGTTTTTT
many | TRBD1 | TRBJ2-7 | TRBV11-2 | CASSTGGSRPYF | TGTGCCAGCAGTACAGGGGGGTCACGACCATACTTC
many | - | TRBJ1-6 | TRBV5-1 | CASSSSLGTVNSPLHF | TGCGCCAGCAGCTCCTCTCTTGGGACGGTTAATTCACCCCTCCACTTT
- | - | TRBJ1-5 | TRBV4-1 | CASSQTGPEGNQPQHF | TGCGCCAGCAGCCAGACGGGACCTGAGGGCAATCAGCCCCAGCATTTT
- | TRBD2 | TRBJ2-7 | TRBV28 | CASSRGTSGIGEQYF | TGTGCCAGCAGCAGGGGGACTAGCGGGATCGGCGAGCAGTACTTC
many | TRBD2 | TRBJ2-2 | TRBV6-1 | CASRKRLGLDYTGELFF | TGTGCCAGCAGGAAGAGATTAGGACTAGATTACACCGGGGAGCTGTTTTTT
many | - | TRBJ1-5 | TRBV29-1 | CSVGGDNQPQHF | TGCAGCGTGGGAGGGGACAATCAGCCCCAGCATTTT
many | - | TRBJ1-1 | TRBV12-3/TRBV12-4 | CASSRPMNTEAFF | TGTGCCAGCAGCCGACCCATGAACACTGAAGCTTTCTTT
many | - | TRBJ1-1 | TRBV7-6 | CASSLALGVNTEAFF | TGTGCCAGCAGCTTAGCGCTAGGGGTCAACACTGAAGCTTTCTTT
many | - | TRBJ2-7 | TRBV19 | CASSIWGNEQYF | TGTGCCAGTAGTATATGGGGAAACGAGCAGTACTTC
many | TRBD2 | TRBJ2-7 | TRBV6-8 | CASTCSRTSGFIYEQYF | TGTGCCAGCACCTGTTCCAGGACTAGCGGGTTCATCTACGAGCAGTACTTC
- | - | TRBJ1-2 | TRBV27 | CASSPHRDKFNYGYTF | TGTGCCAGCAGTCCCCACCGGGACAAATTTAACTATGGCTACACCTTC
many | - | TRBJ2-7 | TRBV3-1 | CASSQRHSYEQYF | TGTGCCAGCAGCCAGAGACACTCCTACGAGCAGTACTTC
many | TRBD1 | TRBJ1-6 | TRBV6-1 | CATGQGDSPLHF | TGTGCCACGGGACAGGGGGATTCACCCCTCCACTTT
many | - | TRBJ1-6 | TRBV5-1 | CASTETGQGNSPLHF | TGCGCCAGCACGGAAACGGGGCAGGGGAATTCACCCCTCCACTTT
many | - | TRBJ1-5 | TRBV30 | CAWSALANQPQHF | TGTGCCTGGAGCGCCTTAGCCAATCAGCCCCAGCATTTT
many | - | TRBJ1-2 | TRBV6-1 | CASTQGGDGGYTF | TGTGCCAGCACCCAAGGAGGGGATGGTGGCTACACCTTC
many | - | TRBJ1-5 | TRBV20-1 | CSAIGSSNQPQHF | TGCAGTGCTATCGGGTCAAGCAATCAGCCCCAGCATTTT
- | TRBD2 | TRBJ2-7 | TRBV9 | CASSVSPTSGYEQYF | TGTGCCAGCAGCGTATCTCCGACTAGCGGCTACGAGCAGTACTTC